The 30 T cell receptor beta chains listed next were all sequenced from one sample in a study of T cells in Graves' hyperthyroidism and ophthalmopathy. Amplified TCR beta CDR3 regions came from RNA transcripts. The study used the HTBI primer set for a first-round RT-PCR of the TCR CDR3. TCRdb reprocessed the multiplex PCR reads via MiXCR and lists one record per CDR3 protein. This sample has around 300,000 distinct CDR3 sequences, with 20% to 25% found just once. The sequencing input was blood. These receptors all stem from a man aged 25-45 years with Graves' ophthalmopathy.

At least ten counts were recorded for this clonotype. The V gene is TRBV6-5, the J gene TRBJ2-1, with a possible D match to TRBD1 (5 bases). V dropped 2 bases and J dropped 10 bases, with 12 bases sitting between them. The CDR3 covers 13 residues. Germline V gene data show CDR1 as MNHEY and CDR2 as SVGAGI. CDR3 sequence reads: CASSYIRGLEQFF. In DNA, the CDR3 is TGTGCCAGCAGTTACATTAGGGGCTTGGAGCAGTTCTTC.

The chain carries TRBV14 and TRBJ2-1; 9 nucleotides align to TRBD1. Losses at the gene ends were 1 base for V and 6 bases for J; bases not matched to a gene: 7. The germline V gene encodes CDR1 SGHDN and CDR2 FVKESK. The CDR3 consists of 16 residues. The CDR3 region is CASSQGGQGFGNEQFF. Written as DNA, the CDR3 is TGTGCCAGCAGCCAAGGGGGACAGGGATTTGGCAATGAGCAGTTCTTC.

The genes are TRBV10-3 and TRBJ2-5; 9 nucleotides line up with TRBD1. CDR1 is ENHRY and CDR2 is SYGVKD in the germline V gene. This CDR3 contains 14 residues. V lost 5 bases, J lost 3 bases, and 4 bases stayed unmatched. CDR3 sequence: CAISRTGEKETQYF. The CDR3 DNA reads as TGTGCCATCAGTAGGACAGGGGAGAAAGAGACCCAGTACTTC.

This rearrangement joins TRBV4-2 to TRBJ2-5; a weak D match, TRBD2 (6 bases). Germline loops: CDR1 LGHNA, CDR2 YNFKEQ. Trimming took 1 base from V and 5 from J, leaving 17 bases between them. This CDR3 has 16 residues. CDR3 nucleotides: TGTGCCAGCAGCCAAGGGGAGGCGGTTGGGCTTGAGACCCAGTACTTC. This translates into CASSQGEAVGLETQYF.

This clonotype was observed many times. The chain recombines TRBV7-3 with TRBJ2-1, with TRBD1 identical over 12 bases. This CDR3 is built from 16 residues. Per germline, CDR1 SGHTA and CDR2 FQGTGA. V lost 4 bases to trimming and J lost 7 bases; unmatched junction nucleotides: 8. The DNA for the CDR3 is TGTGCCAGCAGCTCCAAAGGGACAGGGGGCGGGAATGAGCAGTTCTTC. Amino acids: CASSSKGTGGGNEQFF. Full variable domain (outside the CDR3, taken from reference TRBV7-3 and TRBJ2-1): GAGVSQTPSNKVTEKGKYVELRCDPISGHTALYWYRQSLGQGPEFLIYFQGTGAADDSGLPNDRFFAVRPEGSVSTLKIQRTERGDSAVYLCASSSKGTGGGNEQFFGPGTRLTVL.

This clonotype has only one observation. J is TRBJ1-5 and V is TRBV6-5; TRBD1 might be the D (6 bases). The germline CDR1 and CDR2 sequences are MNHEY and SVGAGI. V was pared by 4 bases and J by 7 bases, with 17 bases between. This CDR3 spans 15 amino acids. CDR3 bases: TGTGCCAGCAGTTGCTCGAGAGGGGGTAGCCAGCCCCAGCATTTT. Its protein is CASSCSRGGSQPQHF.

V gene TRBV7-9 combines with J gene TRBJ1-1; TRBD1 aligns across 7 bases. The CDR3 extends over 14 amino acids. Trimming cost V 1 base and J 1 base; bases outside gene matches: 0. Germline V gives CDR1 SEHNR, CDR2 FQNEAQ (reference sequence). CDR3 protein: CASSLGDRNTEAFF. The CDR3 DNA reads as TGTGCCAGCAGCTTAGGGGACAGGAACACTGAAGCTTTCTTT.

This clonotype has ten or more counts. The chain employs TRBV20-1 and TRBJ2-5, with unresolved D. CDR3 length equals 15 residues. The germline V gene encodes CDR1 DFQATT and CDR2 SNEGSKA (reference sequence). Trimming stripped 4 bases from V and 1 base from J, with 16 bases between. CDR3 residues: CSATRGISAQETQYF. CDR3 nucleotide sequence: TGCAGTGCTACCCGAGGAATTTCAGCCCAAGAGACCCAGTACTTC.

The V and J genes are TRBV11-3 and TRBJ2-3; D gene unclear. Germline CDR1 is SGHNT and CDR2 is YENEEA. Between the trimmed V and J ends, which lost 3 bases and 8 bases, there was a span of 6 bases. This CDR3 has 11 amino acids. Here the CDR3 DNA reads TGTGCCAGCAGCTTGGCCCGTACGCAGTATTTT. This gives the protein CASSLARTQYF.

Comments on this clonotype: A much larger clone is a single base away; this may be a read error. This chain connects TRBV5-1 to TRBJ2-7; 7 bases match TRBD1. There are 14 residues in the CDR3. CDR1 and CDR2 from the germline V gene are SGHRS and YFSETQ. The CDR3 loop is CASSLTGQTAEQCF. CDR3 DNA sequence: TGCGCCAGCAGCTTGACGGGACAGACCGCCGAGCAGTGCTTC.

This clonotype appeared many times. The chain uses TRBV6-1 and TRBJ1-5; 8 bases align to TRBD1. J gave up 6 bases and V 6 bases, and 10 bases lay outside the gene matches. The CDR3 is made up of 15 amino acids. Germline V gene sequence: CDR1 MNHNS, CDR2 SASEGT. For the CDR3, the DNA is TGTGCCAGCAGGAACCAGGGGGCCGAAACTCAGCCCCAGCATTTT. Protein: CASRNQGAETQPQHF.

Ten or more counts support this clonotype. The chain recombines TRBV5-1 with TRBJ1-2; 9 bases align to TRBD1. V was clipped by 0 bases and J by 3 bases; unmatched bases: 0. The CDR3 contains 14 residues. Per the germline V gene, CDR1 is SGHRS and CDR2 is YFSETQ. The CDR3 DNA is TGCGCCAGCAGCTTGGGACAGGGGGACTATGGCTACACCTTC. Translation gives CASSLGQGDYGYTF. Full variable domain (missing parts from reference TRBV5-1 and TRBJ1-2): KAGVTQTPRYLIKTRGQQVTLSCSPISGHRSVSWYQQTPGQGLQFLFEYFSETQRNKGNFPGRFSGRQFSNSRSEMNVSTLELGDSALYLCASSLGQGDYGYTFGSGTRLTVV.

This clonotype was counted once. Just one base apart from a much larger clone, this may be a read error. The chain uses TRBV20-1 and TRBJ2-5, with D uncertain. The CDR3 totals 13 residues. Germline V lookup: CDR1 DFQATT, CDR2 SNEGSKA (reference sequence). Trimming shortened V by 5 bases and J by 7 bases, and 17 bases separated the two germline ends. CDR3 nucleotide sequence: TGCAGTGCTTCTTCGAAGCCCTCAGGGACCCAGTACTTC. The encoded protein is CSASSKPSGTQYF.

This clonotype turned up a few times. The genes are TRBV2 and TRBJ2-2, with D tentatively TRBD2 (6 bases). Trimming took 1 base from V and 7 from J, leaving 10 bases between them. Germline loops: CDR1 SNHLY, CDR2 FYNNEI. The CDR3 sequence is 14 residues long. DNA for the CDR3: TGTGCCAGCAGTGAAGAAAGGAGGGTCGGGGAGCTGTTTTTT. Amino acids: CASSEERRVGELFF.

The sample holds a few counts of this clonotype. The V gene is TRBV19, the J gene TRBJ2-7, with a possible D match to TRBD2 (5 bases). This CDR3 is built from 15 residues. CDR1 and CDR2 (germline): LNHDA, SQIVND (reference sequence). The germline V and J ends were trimmed by 9 bases and 4 bases, with 22 bases remaining between them. CDR3 loop: CASLPTGSSRYEQYF. In DNA, the CDR3 is TGTGCCAGCTTACCGACGGGCTCTAGCCGGTACGAGCAGTACTTC.

This clonotype was detected ten times or more. V usage is TRBV2 and J usage is TRBJ2-5; the D gene is possibly TRBD1 (6 bases). V lost 7 bases and J lost 1, with 10 bases in between. CDR1 is SNHLY, CDR2 FYNNEI, per germline. The CDR3 sequence is 13 residues long. Here the CDR3 reads CASMGAGQETQYF. CDR3 nucleotide sequence: TGTGCCAGCATGGGGGCAGGCCAAGAGACCCAGTACTTC.

V is TRBV7-6 and J is TRBJ1-6; D remains ambiguous. The CDR3 runs 12 residues. V lost 5 bases and J 7 bases, leaving 6 bases between the germline ends. Germline lookup yields CDR1 SGHVS and CDR2 FNYEAQ. The CDR3 coding sequence is TGTGCCAGCAGCACGGAGAATTCACCCCTCCACTTT. This codes for CASSTENSPLHF.

Many counts were recorded for this clonotype. The chain couples TRBV5-1 to TRBJ1-5; D gene unclear. The germline gives CDR1 SGHRS, CDR2 YFSETQ. The ends were cut back, 4 bases at V and 4 bases at J, with 12 bases in the middle. CDR3 length: 14 residues. CDR3 sequence: CASSPDGYNQPQHF. The CDR3 nucleotides read TGCGCCAGCAGCCCTGACGGCTATAATCAGCCCCAGCATTTT.

The chain combines TRBV7-9 with TRBJ2-2; D is perhaps TRBD2 (6 bases). Germline-derived CDR1 and CDR2 are SEHNR and FQNEAQ (reference sequence). This CDR3 comprises 15 residues. Trimming shortened V by 0 bases and J by 5 bases, and 10 bases separated the two germline ends. The CDR3 loop reads CASSLALGGTGELFF. The CDR3 DNA reads as TGTGCCAGCAGCTTAGCGCTGGGGGGAACCGGGGAGCTGTTTTTT.

This clonotype was seen only a few times. This chain joins TRBV27 and TRBJ1-6; TRBD1 matches 9 bases. The junction had 3 bases not matched to a gene; V was cut back by 3 bases and J by 6 bases. Germline values: CDR1 MNHEY, CDR2 SMNVEV (reference sequence). This CDR3 region has 15 residues. Here the CDR3 reads CASSFGGQGNSPLHF. In nucleotides, the CDR3 is TGTGCCAGCAGTTTTGGGGGACAGGGTAATTCACCCCTCCACTTT.

The chain links TRBV7-9 to TRBJ2-3, with 7 positions matching TRBD1. V shed 5 bases and J 9 bases; nucleotides not matched to a gene: 8. The length of the CDR3 is 13 residues. Germline assignment: CDR1 SEHNR and CDR2 FQNEAQ (reference sequence). The CDR3 sequence is CASSDRALRTQYF. The CDR3 bases are TGTGCCAGCAGCGACAGGGCCCTAAGGACGCAGTATTTT.

This clonotype was counted many times. The rearrangement joins TRBV11-3 to TRBJ2-2, with D tentatively TRBD1 (5 bases). The CDR3 is 15 amino acids. Germline values: CDR1 SGHNT, CDR2 YENEEA. With 5 bases removed from V and 7 bases from J, the gap between germline ends came to 17 bases. The CDR3 loop reads CASSPVWGQGGELFF. The CDR3 coding sequence is TGTGCCAGCAGCCCTGTCTGGGGCCAGGGCGGGGAGCTGTTTTTT.

The chain recombines TRBV20-1 with TRBJ1-1; D remains unclear. The ends were cut back, 6 bases at V and 5 bases at J, with 13 bases in the middle. This CDR3 contains 12 residues. Per the germline V gene, CDR1 is DFQATT and CDR2 is SNEGSKA (reference sequence). Written as DNA, the CDR3 is TGCAGTGCCTCCCATTCGGGGACTGAAGCTTTCTTT. Protein: CSASHSGTEAFF.

This chain links TRBV20-1 with TRBJ2-7; no definite D call. Germline V gives CDR1 DFQATT, CDR2 SNEGSKA (reference sequence). V was pared by 3 bases and J by 5 bases, with 17 bases between. The CDR3 extends over 14 amino acids. The CDR3 reads CSARKPQTNHEQYF. As DNA, the CDR3 is TGCAGTGCTAGGAAGCCACAAACCAACCACGAGCAGTACTTC.

V usage is TRBV5-1 and J usage is TRBJ1-1, with D possibly TRBD1 on 5 matching bases. CDR1 and CDR2 from the germline V gene are SGHRS and YFSETQ. V lost 7 bases to trimming and J lost 3 bases, with 10 bases between them. The CDR3 length is 12 residues. The CDR3 reads CASEDTDTEAFF. The DNA of the CDR3 is TGCGCCAGCGAGGACACGGACACTGAAGCTTTCTTT.

This clonotype was recorded many times. The chain carries TRBV5-1 and TRBJ2-3, with D perhaps assigned TRBD1 or TRBD2 (5 bases each). The V gene's germline CDR1 is SGHRS and CDR2 YFSETQ. Trimming removed 1 base at V and 5 bases at J, with 8 bases between. The CDR3 has 13 amino acids. CDR3 loop: CASSLLGEDTQYF. The CDR3 DNA reads as TGCGCCAGCAGCTTGTTGGGGGAAGATACGCAGTATTTT.

This chain links TRBV7-9 with TRBJ2-1; 9 bases line up with TRBD2. V gave up 0 bases and J gave up 3 bases; unmatched junction bases: 12. This CDR3 spans 19 amino acids. Germline V lookup: CDR1 SEHNR, CDR2 FQNEAQ (reference sequence). The CDR3 DNA reads TGTGCCAGCAGCTTAGCTGGGACTAGCAGGGCAAAGGTCTACAATGAGCAGTTCTTC. Translation: CASSLAGTSRAKVYNEQFF.

The chain uses TRBV12-3 or TRBV12-4 and TRBJ1-1; a weak D match, TRBD1 (6 bases). V was pared by 6 bases and J by 6 bases, with 20 bases between. The CDR3 has 15 residues. CDR3 in DNA: TGTGCCAGCAGGCCCTCAGACAGGAAGTTTTCTGAAGCTTTCTTT. This encodes CASRPSDRKFSEAFF.

The chain joins TRBV5-1 to TRBJ2-1; the match to TRBD2 covers 12 bases. After removal of 4 bases from V and 8 bases from J, the junction contained 22 bases not matched to a gene. This CDR3 has 20 amino acids. Germline values: CDR1 SGHRS, CDR2 YFSETQ. The CDR3 sequence is CASSRSGLERLAGDSDEQFF. In nucleotides, the CDR3 is TGCGCCAGCAGCAGATCGGGACTTGAGAGACTAGCGGGAGACTCGGATGAGCAGTTCTTC. Filled out from reference TRBV5-1 and TRBJ2-1, the complete variable domain reads KAGVTQTPRYLIKTRGQQVTLSCSPISGHRSVSWYQQTPGQGLQFLFEYFSETQRNKGNFPGRFSGRQFSNSRSEMNVSTLELGDSALYLCASSRSGLERLAGDSDEQFFGPGTRLTVL.

This clonotype was observed a handful of times. J is TRBJ2-7 and V is TRBV2; D possibly corresponds to TRBD1 (5 bases). This CDR3 comprises 14 residues. The germline V gene has CDR1 SNHLY and CDR2 FYNNEI. Trimming removed 3 bases at V and 4 bases at J, with 13 bases between. CDR3 DNA sequence: TGTGCCAGCAGTGAGGTTAGCAGGGATTACGAGCAGTACTTC. Translated, it gives CASSEVSRDYEQYF. The full variable domain, rest sourced from reference TRBV2 and TRBJ2-7, is EPEVTQTPSHQVTQMGQEVILRCVPISNHLYFYWYRQILGQKVEFLVSFYNNEISEKSEIFDDQFSVERPDGSNFTLKIRSTKLEDSAMYFCASSEVSRDYEQYFGPGTRLTVT.